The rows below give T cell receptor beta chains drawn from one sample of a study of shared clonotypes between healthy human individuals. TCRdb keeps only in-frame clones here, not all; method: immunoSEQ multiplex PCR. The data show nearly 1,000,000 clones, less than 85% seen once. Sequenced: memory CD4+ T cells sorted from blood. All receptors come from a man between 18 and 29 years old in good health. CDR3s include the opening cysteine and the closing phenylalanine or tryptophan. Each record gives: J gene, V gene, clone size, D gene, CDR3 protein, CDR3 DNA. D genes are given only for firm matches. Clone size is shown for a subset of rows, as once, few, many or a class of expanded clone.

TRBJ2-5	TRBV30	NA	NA	CAWSRRGETQYF	TGTGCCTGGAGTCGGAGGGGAGAGACCCAGTACTTC
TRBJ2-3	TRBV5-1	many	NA	CASSSGDMSPTDTQYF	TGCGCCAGCAGCTCGGGGGATATGAGCCCAACAGATACGCAGTATTTT
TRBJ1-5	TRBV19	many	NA	CASSTGGRRNQPQHF	TGTGCCAGTAGTACGGGGGGACGGCGCAATCAGCCCCAGCATTTT
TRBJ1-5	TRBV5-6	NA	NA	CASSLVAADQPQHF	TGTGCCAGCAGCTTGGTGGCAGCCGATCAGCCCCAGCATTTT
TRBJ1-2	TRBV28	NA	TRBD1	CASSLSMGQGARGYTF	TGTGCCAGCAGTTTATCCATGGGACAGGGGGCGCGAGGCTACACCTTC
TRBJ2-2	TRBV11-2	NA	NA	CATRGSNTGELFF	TGTGCCACCCGGGGCTCGAACACCGGGGAGCTGTTTTTT
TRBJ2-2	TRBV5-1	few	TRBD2	CASSLLTSGNTGELFF	TGCGCCAGCAGCTTGCTTACTAGCGGAAACACCGGGGAGCTGTTTTTT
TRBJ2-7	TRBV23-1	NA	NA	CASSRDYEQYF	TGCGCCAGCAGTCGGGACTACGAGCAGTACTTC
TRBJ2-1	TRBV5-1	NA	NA	CASSLGQNYNEQFF	TGCGCCAGCAGCTTAGGACAGAACTACAATGAGCAGTTCTTC
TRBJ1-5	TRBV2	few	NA	CASSSGGFQPQHF	TGTGCCAGCAGTTCTGGGGGTTTTCAGCCCCAGCATTTT
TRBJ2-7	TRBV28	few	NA	CAIKGTSYEQYF	TGTGCCATCAAAGGGACGTCCTACGAGCAGTACTTC